These T cell receptor beta chains were read from a single sample in a study of response to subunit inactivated influenza vaccine. TCRdb itself ran the RT-PCR reads through MiXCR, one entry per CDR3 protein. The data hold around 470,000 distinct CDR3 sequences, with 6.5% to 8% observed a single time. The sequencing used PBMCs from blood, collected 23 to 25 months after vaccination. These TCRs come from a man between 50 and 75 years old who received an inactivated influenza vaccine. Each CDR3 is given with its conserved first and last residue. A D gene is named only where the DNA matches it firmly. Only some rows state a clone size, as once, few, many or a class for expanded clones.

V: TRBV28; J: TRBJ2-1; size: .; D: .; DNA: TGTGCCAGCAGGGGAGCGTACTCCTACAATGAGCAGTTCTTC; CDR3: CASRGAYSYNEQFF
V: TRBV19; J: TRBJ2-2; size: many; D: .; DNA: TGTGCCAGTAGTATAGGGGCAGGGTCCGGGGAGCTGTTTTTT; CDR3: CASSIGAGSGELFF
V: TRBV4-2; J: TRBJ2-7; size: many; D: TRBD1; DNA: TGTGCCAGCAGCCAAGACTACGTCCGGGACAGGGTTTCCTACGAGCAGTACTTC; CDR3: CASSQDYVRDRVSYEQYF
V: TRBV5-1; J: TRBJ2-1; size: .; D: TRBD1; DNA: TGCGCCAGCAGCGCAAGAGCCGGGACAGGGACTGTTGATGAGCAGTTCTTC; CDR3: CASSARAGTGTVDEQFF
V: TRBV20-1; J: TRBJ1-5; size: few; D: .; DNA: TGCAGTGCTTACAGGGATCGGAGTCAGCCCCAGCATTTT; CDR3: CSAYRDRSQPQHF
V: TRBV11-2; J: TRBJ2-4; size: few; D: TRBD2; DNA: TGTGCCAGCAGCTTAGATTCAGGACTAGCGGGACTAGCCAAAAACATTCAGTACTTC; CDR3: CASSLDSGLAGLAKNIQYF
V: TRBV6-5; J: TRBJ2-7; size: many; D: .; DNA: TGTGCCAGCAGTTTTACAGGGATAAGTTCCTACGAGCAGTACTTC; CDR3: CASSFTGISSYEQYF
V: TRBV12-3/TRBV12-4; J: TRBJ1-2; size: many; D: .; DNA: TGTGCCAGCAGTTTAGTACTGGGCGGCTACACCTTC; CDR3: CASSLVLGGYTF
V: TRBV20-1; J: TRBJ2-7; size: few; D: TRBD2; DNA: TGCAGTGCTAGAGATTTCTCTAGCGGGGGGCTCCCCTCCTACGAGCAGTACTTC; CDR3: CSARDFSSGGLPSYEQYF
V: TRBV9; J: TRBJ1-1; size: many; D: TRBD1; DNA: TGTGCCAGCAGCTTTGGACAGGGGGGGAACACTGAAGCTTTCTTT; CDR3: CASSFGQGGNTEAFF
V: TRBV5-1; J: TRBJ2-3; size: many; D: .; DNA: TGCGCCAGCAGCTATGGACCAGGCAGCACAGATACGCAGTATTTT; CDR3: CASSYGPGSTDTQYF
V: TRBV24-1; J: TRBJ2-1; size: many; D: .; DNA: TGTGCCACCAGCCTCGGGACCCTCTCCTACAATGAGCAGTTCTTC; CDR3: CATSLGTLSYNEQFF
V: TRBV20-1; J: TRBJ2-7; size: .; D: TRBD1; DNA: TGCAGTGCTAGGGCAGTACAGGGGGCGCCCTACGAGCAGTACTTC; CDR3: CSARAVQGAPYEQYF
V: TRBV15; J: TRBJ2-3; size: .; D: .; DNA: TGTGCCACCAGCCCGCGTGCGGGGGCGCCTGATACGCAGTATTTT; CDR3: CATSPRAGAPDTQYF
V: TRBV5-1; J: TRBJ2-7; size: many; D: TRBD1; DNA: TGCGCCAGCAGCGGCGGGACAGGGTCCTACGAGCAGTACTTC; CDR3: CASSGGTGSYEQYF
V: TRBV3-1; J: TRBJ2-2; size: few; D: .; DNA: TGTGCCAGCAGCCAGCGAGGAAACACCGGGGAGCTGTTTTTT; CDR3: CASSQRGNTGELFF
V: TRBV20-1; J: TRBJ2-3; size: .; D: .; DNA: TGCAGTGTAGGGGTTCGGTTATATCCCACAGATACGCAGTATTTT; CDR3: CSVGVRLYPTDTQYF
V: TRBV9; J: TRBJ2-1; size: many; D: .; DNA: TGTGCCAGCAGCGTAGTGGGGGGGCCCTACAATGAGCAGTTCTTC; CDR3: CASSVVGGPYNEQFF
V: TRBV13; J: TRBJ2-3; size: few; D: .; DNA: TGTGCCAGCAGCGCGGGGTTAGGCACAGATACGCAGTATTTT; CDR3: CASSAGLGTDTQYF
V: TRBV6-5; J: TRBJ1-5; size: few; D: .; DNA: TGTGCCAGCAGTCTCGAGACACTTAATCAGCCCCAGCATTTT; CDR3: CASSLETLNQPQHF
V: TRBV5-5; J: TRBJ2-3; size: many; D: .; DNA: TGTGCCAGCAGCATTACCGCCGAATATACGCAGTATTTT; CDR3: CASSITAEYTQYF
V: TRBV12-3/TRBV12-4; J: TRBJ2-1; size: .; D: TRBD1; DNA: TGTGCCAGCAGTTGGCCGGGACAGGGGGGTCGGGAGCAGTTCTTC; CDR3: CASSWPGQGGREQFF
V: TRBV15; J: TRBJ2-1; size: .; D: .; DNA: TGTGCCACCCAGTCCGGGGGCGGGCTATACAATGAGCAGTTCTTC; CDR3: CATQSGGGLYNEQFF
V: TRBV27; J: TRBJ2-7; size: .; D: .; DNA: TGTGCCAGCAGTTTAGGCGACAGGTTAGCCGAGCAGTACTTC; CDR3: CASSLGDRLAEQYF
V: TRBV29-1; J: TRBJ1-1; size: many; D: .; DNA: TGCAGCGTTCGGTTAGGGCAGGGAGGGACTGAAGCTTTCTTT; CDR3: CSVRLGQGGTEAFF
V: TRBV29-1; J: TRBJ2-3; size: few; D: TRBD1; DNA: TGCAGCGACGGGACAGGGACTAGCACAGATACGCAGTATTTT; CDR3: CSDGTGTSTDTQYF
V: TRBV6-2/TRBV6-3; J: TRBJ2-5; size: once; D: .; DNA: TGTTCCAGCAGTGGAACCGGGCTGGGGGAGACCCAGTACTTC; CDR3: CSSSGTGLGETQYF
V: TRBV20-1; J: TRBJ2-1; size: many; D: .; DNA: TGCAGTGCCCGGAGGGCTAACTACTACAATGAGCAGTTCTTC; CDR3: CSARRANYYNEQFF
V: TRBV20-1; J: TRBJ2-5; size: many; D: .; DNA: TGCAGTGCTAGTCCCGTAGACCAAGAGACCCAGTACTTC; CDR3: CSASPVDQETQYF
V: TRBV5-1; J: TRBJ2-1; size: few; D: TRBD2; DNA: TGCGCCAGCAGCTTGGTCCTACTAGCGGGAGTACAGGATGAGCAGTTCTTC; CDR3: CASSLVLLAGVQDEQFF
V: TRBV12-3/TRBV12-4; J: TRBJ2-7; size: many; D: .; DNA: TGTGCCAGCAGTTCTTTCAGGGGATCCTACGAGCAGTACTTC; CDR3: CASSSFRGSYEQYF
V: TRBV3-1; J: TRBJ2-7; size: .; D: TRBD2; DNA: TGTGCCAGCAGCCAAGCCGGGAGGGCCTACGAGCAGTACTTC; CDR3: CASSQAGRAYEQYF
V: TRBV24-1; J: TRBJ1-1; size: many; D: .; DNA: TGTGCCACCAGTGACCCGGACTACACTGAAGCTTTCTTT; CDR3: CATSDPDYTEAFF
V: TRBV7-2; J: TRBJ1-2; size: many; D: .; DNA: TGTGCCAGCAGCTTAGTGGCGGACCCATATGGCTACACCTTC; CDR3: CASSLVADPYGYTF
V: TRBV3-1; J: TRBJ2-1; size: .; D: .; DNA: TGTGCCAGCAGCCAGAGTTCTCCCTCCTACAATGAGCAGTTCTTC; CDR3: CASSQSSPSYNEQFF
V: TRBV19; J: TRBJ2-2; size: many; D: .; DNA: TGTGCCAGTAGTAACTTCCAGGGGAGAATCACCGGGGAGCTGTTTTTT; CDR3: CASSNFQGRITGELFF
V: TRBV28; J: TRBJ2-3; size: few; D: .; DNA: TGTGCCAGCAGTTCCTATTCAAGGGCCCTGGGGGATACGCAGTATTTT; CDR3: CASSSYSRALGDTQYF
V: TRBV28; J: TRBJ2-5; size: .; D: TRBD1; DNA: TGTGCCAGCAGTTCGGGGACAGGGAACGTGGAGACCCAGTACTTC; CDR3: CASSSGTGNVETQYF
V: TRBV7-8; J: TRBJ1-5; size: few; D: .; DNA: TGTGCCAGCAGCCAGGGTAACAATCAGCCCCAGCATTTT; CDR3: CASSQGNNQPQHF
V: TRBV29-1; J: TRBJ2-1; size: many; D: .; DNA: TGCAGCGCACAGGATAGGGGCTCCTACAATGAGCAGTTCTTC; CDR3: CSAQDRGSYNEQFF
V: TRBV5-1; J: TRBJ2-7; size: few; D: .; DNA: TGCGCCAGCAGCTTCCGGGCCGACTCCTACGAGCAGTACTTC; CDR3: CASSFRADSYEQYF
V: TRBV12-3/TRBV12-4; J: TRBJ2-7; size: few; D: .; DNA: TGTGCCAGCGGAACGGTGGGCGAGCAGTACTTC; CDR3: CASGTVGEQYF
V: TRBV2; J: TRBJ2-2; size: .; D: TRBD2; DNA: TGTGCCAGCAGTGAATCTAGCGGGGGACTCAACACCGGGGAGCTGTTTTTT; CDR3: CASSESSGGLNTGELFF
V: TRBV7-2; J: TRBJ2-7; size: few; D: .; DNA: TGTGCCAGCCTCAAGGGTTGGCTACTGGGAGAGCAGTACTTC; CDR3: CASLKGWLLGEQYF
V: TRBV7-9; J: TRBJ1-4; size: .; D: .; DNA: TGTGCCAGCAGCCCTGGAGACCGTTATGAAAAACTGTTTTTT; CDR3: CASSPGDRYEKLFF
V: TRBV7-2; J: TRBJ1-2; size: many; D: TRBD1; DNA: TGTGCCAGCAGCTCCCGGACAGGGAGCTTCTATGGCTACACCTTC; CDR3: CASSSRTGSFYGYTF
V: TRBV10-3; J: TRBJ2-1; size: .; D: .; DNA: TGTGCCATCAGCTCCCCGGCGAATGAGCAGTTCTTC; CDR3: CAISSPANEQFF
V: TRBV28; J: TRBJ2-3; size: .; D: .; DNA: TGTGCCAGCAAAGGCGGGGCTGCTAGCACAGATACGCAGTATTTT; CDR3: CASKGGAASTDTQYF
V: TRBV29-1; J: TRBJ2-5; size: few; D: .; DNA: TGCAGCACCCGTGGGGGGTCACTTGGGGAGACCCAGTACTTC; CDR3: CSTRGGSLGETQYF
V: TRBV4-2; J: TRBJ2-2; size: .; D: .; DNA: TGTGCCAGCAGCCAACCGGACTGGAACACCGGGGAGCTGTTTTTT; CDR3: CASSQPDWNTGELFF
V: TRBV7-2; J: TRBJ2-1; size: .; D: .; DNA: TGTGCCAGCACCATTAAGGAAGAGCAGTTCTTC; CDR3: CASTIKEEQFF
V: TRBV6-2/TRBV6-3; J: TRBJ2-3; size: .; D: .; DNA: TGTGCCAGCAGTTACCAGGGAACAGATACGCAGTATTTT; CDR3: CASSYQGTDTQYF
V: TRBV5-1; J: TRBJ2-1; size: many; D: .; DNA: TGCGCCAGCAGCTTGGGATTCGGCCTATCGGTCGGTGAGCAGTTCTTC; CDR3: CASSLGFGLSVGEQFF
V: TRBV4-3; J: TRBJ2-1; size: .; D: TRBD2; DNA: TGCGCCAGCAGCCGCCAGGGACTAGCCTACAATGAGCAGTTCTTC; CDR3: CASSRQGLAYNEQFF
V: TRBV4-1; J: TRBJ2-7; size: many; D: TRBD1; DNA: TGCGCCAGCAGCCAAATTCAGGCAGGGGGCATCTACGAGCAGTACTTC; CDR3: CASSQIQAGGIYEQYF